This T cell receptor beta chain was captured in a study of shared clonotypes between healthy human individuals. Whole-study findings and limits: Non-shared clonotypes were found to have lower generation probabilities than the clonotypes that were shared by all four of the sorted-subset donors. Compared with memory subsets, naive subsets generally had larger estimated richness.

Terminally differentiated effector memory CD45RA+ cells were left out of the naive CD8 fraction, which was CD45RO-negative and positively selected for CCR7. Details on this clone: Its specificity is not known.

The authors distributed each subset's genomic DNA evenly over several immunoSEQ plates. Replicate PCRs for sorted subsets used about 200 ng DNA; this equaled around 29,000 T cell genomes. The data were produced by immunoSEQ multiplex PCR, yet TCRdb's version contains in-frame clones alone and is incomplete. The table has roughly 2 million clones, approximately 94% seen once; the top ten hold roughly 1.1%. CDR1 SGHVS and CDR2 FQNEAQ come from the germline V gene. The CDR3 is 16 residues long. V gave up 4 bases and J gave up 2 bases, with 17 bases separating them. Input material: naive CD8+ T cells sorted from blood. The TCR was taken from a man younger than 35 in good health. V is TRBV7-8 and J is TRBJ1-1, with D unclear. Here the CDR3 DNA reads TGTGCCAGCAGCTCATCCCCGACTCTGATTAACACTGAAGCTTTCTTT. Protein: CASSSSPTLINTEAFF.